This TCR beta chain stems from a study of cytomegalovirus exposure and HLA in healthy donors. Study-wide findings and caveats: Prediction of most subjects' HLA-A and HLA-B alleles by TCR beta sequences was reportedly accurate.

Germline V CDR1 and CDR2: LNHDA, SQIVND (reference sequence). The V and J ends lost 5 bases and 10 bases, in that order; junction bases with no gene match: 8. The CDR3 loop spans 13 amino acids. In regard to this clone: What it binds is unknown.

Primers: 60 Vbeta forward and 13 Jbeta reverse. Sequencing used immunoSEQ multiplex PCR; TCRdb keeps in-frame clones, though not all of them. Among around 100,000 clones listed, roughly 79% were seen once. Material for sequencing was PBMCs. This clonotype was obtained from a woman in her sixties or seventies in good health and CMV-seropositive. This chain joins TRBV19 and TRBJ1-1, with 9 nucleotides matching TRBD1. The CDR3 nucleotides read TGTGCCAGTAGTGACAGGGGGTTGGCCTCAGCTTTCTTT. Its translation is CASSDRGLASAFF.